This TCR beta chain is drawn from a study of identical twins (dated by TCRdb to the mid-2010s). For the study in its entirety: The study deep-sequenced TCR alpha and beta repertoires from monozygotic twins, unrelated adults of various ages and cord blood to test whether fetal clonotypes persist. To rule out contamination, replicate twin experiments were performed at different times with different library preparation protocols. Results the study describes overall, beyond this receptor: Excess twin sharing in beta out-of-frame sequences was weaker because fewer shared sequences lowered the signal-to-noise ratio. Recombination models systematically underestimated out-of-frame TCR alpha sharing in monozygotic twins but agreed with sharing between unrelated individuals. Compared with coincidental sharing between unrelated individuals, out-of-frame TCR alpha sequences shared between twins showed an excess of sequences with low generation probability. Conclusions relied on cross-sectional statistical analysis, since the same donors could not be followed over many years. Invariant T cells such as MAIT and iNKT could partly confound zero-insertion analyses, although diverse VJ usage argued against such confounding for most clonotypes. Fewer insertions were carried by abundant cord blood beta clonotypes; a weaker similar trend was observed in young adult naive repertoires, while no such trend was observed in memory repertoires.

The library was built by means of 5' RACE. The data were produced on an Illumina HiSeq 2000. A universal primer binding site was introduced by template switching, and a unique molecular identifier was present in the final cDNA, enabling accurate counting of TCR cDNA molecules. First-strand cDNA for TCR alpha and beta chains was synthesized from specific primers in the conserved constant-segment region. To control for contamination, every cDNA library was double barcoded, receiving both a SMART-Mk sample barcode and Illumina barcodes. TruSeq adapter sequences, together with Illumina sample barcodes, were added in two successive PCR steps. The TCR alpha and beta cDNA libraries were sequenced on the Illumina HiSeq platform using custom primers. In the authors' own workflow: Raw reads were processed with MiGEC to extract unique molecular identifiers, and MiXCR was used to determine CDR3 positions. Recombination models were inferred per individual with the repgenHMM and IGoR tools using an EM algorithm. The analysis of shared clonotypes was done with the tcR package in R, with sharing normalized by the product of cloneset sizes. To study raw recombination without the effects of thymic and clonal selection, out-of-frame nonproductive sequences were analyzed. TCRdb redid the processing of the public reads, applying fastp at Q25 and MiXCR, and retained in-frame beta chains. CDR3 protein duplicates are merged, each entry listing the most common genes and DNA. The V and J calls were determined by TCRdb, not by the authors. This sample has 240,000 or so distinct CDR3 sequences in its table, and under 12% of those were observed once. The ten most abundant clones make up 10% of the sample.

Every donor was a healthy Caucasian. Using Miltenyi CD45RO+ enrichment and human naive T-cell isolation kits, memory (CD45RO+) and naive T cells were isolated from PBMC. CDR1 and CDR2, per the germline V gene (reference sequence), are SGHAT and FQDESV. The CDR3 measures 19 amino acids from cysteine to phenylalanine. Just CDR3 DNA is preserved here, 57 bases in frame from base 1. V is cut back by 4 bases and J by 5 bases, with 16 bases in the junction unmatched. Regarding this clonotype: Its recognized antigen is unknown. No qualities accompany the bases; no much larger clone lies one base away.

Recombination linked TRBV11-1 to TRBJ2-3, and 12 bases in between align with TRBD2. The sequence came from a man between 45 and 60 years old in good health. The sample was memory T cells sorted from blood. This sample's cell subset or site label indicates: CD45RO+ enriched T cells. The CDR3 protein is CASSSLLASGGAEVDTQYF. In nucleotides, the sequence is TGTGCCAGCAGCTCCCTCCTTGCTAGCGGGGGGGCCGAGGTAGATACGCAGTATTTT.